This note documents a single T cell receptor beta chain sequence. The target antigen is unknown. As defined, naive CD8 cells were CD45RO-negative and positively selected for CCR7, with terminally differentiated effector memory CD45RA+ cells excluded. Donors had no recently reported acute infections or vaccinations and were HIV-negative. Assay used: immunoSEQ multiplex PCR; TCRdb lists only in-frame clones, some missing. This sample has 1.5 million to 2.5 million clones; about 95% occur once, and the top ten carry around 1.2%. This entry comes from a study of shared clonotypes between healthy human individuals. Study information: Per donor, three plates held CD4 naive cells, three held CD4 memory, two held CD8 naive and one held CD8 memory. Overall study results and limits: Generation of non-shared clonotypes was less probable than generation of clonotypes shared by all four donors. A few donors showed sharing of approximately 5% of naive CD4 clonotypes.

The CDR3 extends over 15 amino acids. The germline CDR1 and CDR2 sequences are MGHRA and YSYEKL. V was trimmed by 0 bases and J by 3 bases, leaving 11 bases between them. Sequencing was carried out using naive CD8+ T cells sorted from blood. The receptor's source is a man younger than 30 in good health. The rearrangement links TRBV4-1 to TRBJ1-1; weak D call: TRBD1 (6 bases). The CDR3 protein is CASSQDGQIYTEAFF. The DNA of the CDR3 is TGCGCCAGCAGCCAAGACGGACAGATCTACACTGAAGCTTTCTTT.